The T cell receptor (beta chain) under discussion was sequenced for a study of blood T cell repertoires in COVID-19. Sequencing was performed with immunoSEQ multiplex PCR; in TCRdb, only in-frame clones are kept and a portion is missing. Of some 270,000 clones listed, more than 85% are singletons. Trimming shortened V by 0 bases and J by 5 bases, and 14 bases separated the two germline ends. Looked up from germline, CDR1 is WNHNN and CDR2 is SYGVQD (reference sequence). The CDR3 totals 16 residues. The TCR was taken from a young man with acute or convalescent COVID-19. Sequencing input: peripheral blood. This rearrangement joins TRBV10-1 to TRBJ2-1; D might be TRBD1 (5 bases). The CDR3 spells CASSESRATANNEQFF. DNA for the CDR3: TGCGCCAGCAGTGAGTCCAGGGCGACTGCGAACAATGAGCAGTTCTTC.